This T cell receptor (beta chain) derives from a study of early T cells in non-severe SARS-CoV-2 infection. The wider study: Bulk RNA from unsorted whole blood was sequenced; chains were unpaired.

This clonotype has only a few counts. Its antigen is not identified. Individual cDNA molecules received unique molecular identifiers during library preparation. Each CDR3 protein is one row after TCRdb ran MiXCR on the 5' RACE reads. The sample holds about 94,000 distinct CDR3 sequences, over 10% seen once. Findings and limits, study-wide: VDJdb-based matching was biased toward anti-spike CD8 responses and missed private and CD4 specificities.

The clonotype comes from an adult who was a healthcare worker with PCR-confirmed SARS-CoV-2 infection or an uninfected control (not recorded which). The specimen sequenced was whole blood.

CDR3 nucleotides: TGTGCCACCAGTGATTGGGACAGGGCCATGCAGTATTTT. Translated: CATSDWDRAMQYF. This chain links TRBV24-1 with TRBJ2-3; 9 bases align to TRBD1. The length of the CDR3 is 13 residues. V trimming: 2 bases; J trimming: 11 bases; junction bases outside the gene matches: 4. The germline V gene encodes CDR1 KGHDR and CDR2 SFDVKD.